Following are 14 T cell receptor beta chains from one sample sequenced in a study of cytomegalovirus exposure and HLA in healthy donors. Primers included in the PCR were 60 Vbeta and 13 Jbeta primers. The data were produced by immunoSEQ multiplex PCR, yet TCRdb's version contains in-frame clones alone and is incomplete. The sample includes approximately 150,000 clones, around 82% of them seen just once. The specimen sequenced was PBMCs. The receptor set was obtained from a woman aged 18-30 years in good health and CMV-seropositive.

This clone was found once. This sequence joins TRBV9 and TRBJ1-2, with 9 bases aligning to TRBD1. Germline CDR1 reads SGDLS; CDR2 reads YYNGEE. The CDR3 contains 15 residues. Trimming removed 4 bases from V and 5 bases from J; junction bases left unmatched: 9. CDR3 DNA sequence: TGTGCCAGCAGCCCCTGGACAGGGGCAGGGTATGGCTACACCTTC. This gives the protein CASSPWTGAGYGYTF.

The chain is built from TRBV13 and TRBJ1-2; D is ambiguous. Trimming took 0 bases from V and 4 from J, leaving 9 bases between them. Per germline, CDR1 PRHDT and CDR2 FYEKMQ (reference sequence). CDR3 length: 14 residues. In nucleotides, the CDR3 is TGTGCCAGCAGCTTAGGGTCAGTCAGCTATGGCTACACCTTC. Protein product: CASSLGSVSYGYTF.

The chain links TRBV28 to TRBJ2-5; D gene uncertain. The CDR3 length is 13 residues. Germline loops: CDR1 MDHEN, CDR2 SYDVKM. V was trimmed by 3 bases and J by 5 bases, leaving 10 bases between them. The CDR3 here is CASSFRIVETQYF. The CDR3 DNA follows: TGTGCCAGCAGTTTCCGAATAGTCGAGACCCAGTACTTC. Together with reference TRBV28 and TRBJ2-5, the CDR3 gives the full variable domain: DVKVTQSSRYLVKRTGEKVFLECVQDMDHENMFWYRQDPGLGLRLIYFSYDVKMKEKGDIPEGYSVSREKKERFSLILESASTNQTSMYLCASSFRIVETQYFGPGTRLLVL.

This clone has only a few counts. J is TRBJ1-1 and V is TRBV23-1; possible D gene TRBD1, 6 bases. TRBV23-1 is placed among ORFs of uncertain function. The CDR3 spans 16 residues. V lost 1 base and J lost 2, with 14 bases in between. The CDR3 DNA is TGCGCCAGCAGTCAATTCGGAGGGGGGGGCAACACTGAAGCTTTCTTT. Its protein is CASSQFGGGGNTEAFF.

The rearrangement joins TRBV27 to TRBJ1-2, with TRBD1 identical over 9 bases. V lost 8 bases, J lost 7 bases, and 8 bases stayed unmatched. CDR3 size: 13 residues. Germline CDR1 and CDR2: MNHEY and SMNVEV (reference sequence). The CDR3 loop reads CASLGQGSVGYTF. Written as DNA, the CDR3 is TGTGCCAGCCTTGGACAGGGGTCGGTTGGCTACACCTTC.

The chain combines TRBV9 with TRBJ2-3, with D possibly TRBD2 on 6 matching bases. The germline gives CDR1 SGDLS, CDR2 YYNGEE. V was pared by 0 bases and J by 0 bases, with 14 bases between. CDR3 length equals 17 residues. This CDR3 reads CASSVESTSLSTDTQYF. Written as DNA, the CDR3 is TGTGCCAGCAGCGTAGAAAGCACTAGCTTGAGCACAGATACGCAGTATTTT.

The table lists this clone with a count of one. The chain joins TRBV18 to TRBJ2-7; 7 bases are shared with TRBD1. Germline V gives CDR1 KGHSH, CDR2 LQKENI. After removal of 3 bases from V and 0 bases from J, the junction contained 8 bases not matched to a gene. CDR3 length equals 16 residues. The CDR3 sequence is CASSPVTGQSSYEQYF. The CDR3 DNA is TGTGCCAGCTCACCCGTTACGGGACAGAGCTCCTACGAGCAGTACTTC.

The rearrangement joins TRBV5-5 to TRBJ1-1; no clear D. Trimming removed 6 bases at V and 7 bases at J, with 22 bases between. Germline V CDR1 and CDR2: SGHKS, YYEKEE (reference sequence). The CDR3 extends over 15 amino acids. CDR3 region: CASTPLTREPSEAFF. CDR3 DNA sequence: TGTGCCAGCACCCCGCTAACACGGGAGCCCAGTGAAGCTTTCTTT.

This clone was picked up a small number of times. The V call is TRBV4-1, the J call TRBJ2-7, with 8 bases matching TRBD2. CDR3 length: 15 amino acids. Trimming took 0 bases from V and 4 from J; bases not matched to a gene: 5. CDR1 MGHRA and CDR2 YSYEKL come from the germline V gene. CDR3 amino acids: CASSQDPGGGYEQYF. Here the CDR3 DNA reads TGCGCCAGCAGCCAAGATCCCGGCGGGGGGTACGAGCAGTACTTC.

This clone was counted a few times. This chain uses TRBV6-6 with TRBJ1-1; 8 nucleotides agree with TRBD1. The CDR3 has 14 amino acids. CDR1 is MNHNY and CDR2 is SVGAGI in the germline V gene (reference sequence). With V trimmed by 6 bases and J by 1 base, 4 bases remained unmatched. CDR3 amino acids: CASSRQGTNTEAFF. CDR3 DNA: TGTGCCAGCAGCCGACAGGGGACGAACACTGAAGCTTTCTTT.

V gene TRBV4-2 combines with J gene TRBJ2-3, with 8 nucleotides matching TRBD2. This CDR3 contains 17 residues. Germline-derived CDR1 and CDR2 are LGHNA and YNFKEQ. The ends lost 0 bases at V and 0 bases at J; junction bases unmatched: 5. CDR3 coding DNA: TGTGCCAGCAGCCAAGAGGGGAGCGGGGGTAGCACAGATACGCAGTATTTT. It encodes CASSQEGSGGSTDTQYF.

This clone was found once. The rearrangement uses TRBV28 and TRBJ1-1; D might be TRBD1 (6 bases). The V and J ends lost 5 bases and 1 base respectively, with 11 bases between them. Germline assignment: CDR1 MDHEN and CDR2 SYDVKM. This CDR3 has 14 amino acids. The CDR3 bases are TGTGCCAGCAGTGTGGACAGCCCGAACACTGAAGCTTTCTTT. Its translation is CASSVDSPNTEAFF.

This chain links TRBV7-2 with TRBJ1-1; TRBD1 matches 7 bases. The CDR3 consists of 14 residues. The V gene's germline CDR1 is SGHTA and CDR2 FQGNSA. Trimming took 5 bases from V and 4 from J; bases not matched to a gene: 7. CDR3 nucleotide sequence: TGTGCCAGCAGCGCCAAATCAGGGGGCACTGAAGCTTTCTTT. It is translated as CASSAKSGGTEAFF.

The chain uses TRBV7-6 and TRBJ2-5; D is perhaps TRBD2 (6 bases). Gene TRBJ2-7 matches the end of the DNA better, so the J call may be wrong. Looked up from germline, CDR1 is SGHVS and CDR2 is FNYEAQ. This CDR3 is built from 13 residues. As DNA, the CDR3 is TGTGCCAGCAGCTTAGCGGGAGGCTACGAGCAGTACTTC. As protein: CASSLAGGYEQYF.